The sequence of this T cell receptor (beta chain) was determined in a study of tumor-infiltrating lymphocytes in primary liver carcinoma. From around 520 ng of total RNA, TCR beta-specific cDNA was reverse-transcribed using a constant-region primer. It was through three nested multiplex PCR rounds of slightly modified ARM-PCR that TCR beta libraries arose. TRBV1-TRBV30 forward and Cbeta reverse primers drove the first two roughly 10-cycle rounds. TCRdb re-called the multiplex PCR reads with MiXCR, one entry per CDR3 protein. This sample has 150,000 to 200,000 distinct CDR3 sequences, with about 61% found just once. The authors took blood RNA from unsorted whole blood and also extracted germline DNA. HBV chronically infected the treatment-naive patients. Approximately 4 milliliters of peripheral blood were collected before surgery. Germline lookup yields CDR1 SGHAT and CDR2 FQNNGV. This CDR3 spans 16 amino acids. J gave up 2 bases and V 0 bases, and 3 bases lay outside the gene matches.

Many counts were recorded for this clonotype. The sequenced material came from peripheral blood. This chain uses TRBV11-2 with TRBJ2-4; 8 nucleotides line up with TRBD1. The clonotype was recovered from a woman aged 60-75 years with primary liver carcinoma and hepatitis B virus infection. In nucleotides, the CDR3 is TGTGCCAGCAGCTTAGAATGGACAGGGACCAAAAACATTCAGTACTTC. Protein product: CASSLEWTGTKNIQYF.